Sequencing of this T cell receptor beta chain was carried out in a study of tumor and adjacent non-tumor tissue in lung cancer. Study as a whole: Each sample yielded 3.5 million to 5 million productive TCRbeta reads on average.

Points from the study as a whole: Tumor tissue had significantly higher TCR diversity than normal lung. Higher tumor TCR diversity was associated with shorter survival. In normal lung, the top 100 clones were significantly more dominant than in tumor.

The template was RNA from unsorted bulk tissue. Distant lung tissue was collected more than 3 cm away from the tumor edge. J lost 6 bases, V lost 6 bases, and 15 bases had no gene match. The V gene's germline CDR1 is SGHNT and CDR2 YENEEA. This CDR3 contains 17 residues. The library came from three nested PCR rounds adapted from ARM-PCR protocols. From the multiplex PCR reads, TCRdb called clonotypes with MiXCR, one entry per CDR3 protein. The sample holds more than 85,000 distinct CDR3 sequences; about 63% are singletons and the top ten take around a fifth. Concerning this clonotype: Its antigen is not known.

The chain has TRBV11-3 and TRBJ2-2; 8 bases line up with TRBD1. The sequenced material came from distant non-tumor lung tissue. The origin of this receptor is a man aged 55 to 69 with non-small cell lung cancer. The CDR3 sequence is CASSFHRGSTTSGELFF. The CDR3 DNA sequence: TGTGCCAGCAGTTTCCACAGGGGGTCCACTACTTCCGGGGAGCTGTTTTTT.